This record covers a single TCR beta chain. The sample is drawn from a study of radiotherapy plus CTLA-4 blockade in lung cancer. Unmatched junction bases numbered 3, after V lost 2 bases and J lost 4 bases. This CDR3 is built from 15 residues. Germline V CDR1 and CDR2: MNHEY, SMNVEV (reference sequence). Some clones are missing from TCRdb's copy, which holds only in-frame ones; the method was immunoSEQ multiplex PCR. The sample consists of 51,000 or so clones, 70% to 90% of them appearing once. Patients with chemo-refractory metastatic non-small-cell lung cancer received focal radiation plus CTLA-4 blockade with ipilimumab.

This specimen consisted of peripheral blood, obtained from a patient treated with radiotherapy plus ipilimumab. V gene TRBV27 combines with J gene TRBJ2-2, with TRBD2 matching over 8 bases. The clonotype originates from a human donor with non-small cell lung cancer whose response to radiotherapy plus ipilimumab could not be evaluated. CDR3 residues: CASSLGTRPTGELFF. The CDR3 DNA sequence: TGTGCCAGCAGTTTAGGGACTAGACCCACCGGGGAGCTGTTTTTT.